This T cell receptor (beta chain) was identified during a study of technical replicates of blood from several donors (dated 2017 in TCRdb). The library was obtained by the immunoSEQ multiplex PCR assay. TCRdb retrieved this table from immuneACCESS and kept in-frame rearrangements only. Not all clones are present; in checked studies, unresolved V genes account for under half, and no reason is known for the remainder. The sample table contains about 86,000 clones; only one count was recorded for roughly 95% of them. The ten largest clones capture approximately 0.39% of the sample. About this clone itself: Its antigen is still unknown. Per-base qualities were not stored, and no clone one base away is much larger.

This TCR came from a human donor in good health. The sample consisted of T cells isolated from PBMCs.

The nucleotide sequence reads as follows: TGTGCCAGTAAACCCGCTGCAGGGACACGCCTCGACGAGCAGTACTTC. Its protein product is CASKPAAGTRLDEQYF. The sequence links TRBV7-2 to TRBJ2-7; the D gene is perhaps TRBD1, on 6 matching bases. The V and J ends are trimmed by 9 bases and 5 bases, leaving 26 bases between them. Per the germline V gene, SGHTA is the CDR1 and FQGNSA is the CDR2. The CDR3 spans 16 residues, from the cysteine through the phenylalanine. Only the CDR3 part of the read is kept: 48 bases, read in frame from the first base.